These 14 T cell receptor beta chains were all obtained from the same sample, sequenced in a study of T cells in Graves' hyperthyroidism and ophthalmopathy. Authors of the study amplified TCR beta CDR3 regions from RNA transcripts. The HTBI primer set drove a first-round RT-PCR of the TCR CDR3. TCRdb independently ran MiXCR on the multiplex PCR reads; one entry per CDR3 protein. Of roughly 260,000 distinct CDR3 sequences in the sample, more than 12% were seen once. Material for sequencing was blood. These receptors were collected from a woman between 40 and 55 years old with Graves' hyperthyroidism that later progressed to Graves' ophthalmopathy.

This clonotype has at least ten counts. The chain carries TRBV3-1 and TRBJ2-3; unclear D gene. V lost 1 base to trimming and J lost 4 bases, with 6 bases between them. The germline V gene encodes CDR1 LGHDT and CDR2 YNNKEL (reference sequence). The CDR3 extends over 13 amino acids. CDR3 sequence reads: CASSQAGPDTQYF. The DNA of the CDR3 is TGTGCCAGCAGCCAAGCTGGCCCAGATACGCAGTATTTT.

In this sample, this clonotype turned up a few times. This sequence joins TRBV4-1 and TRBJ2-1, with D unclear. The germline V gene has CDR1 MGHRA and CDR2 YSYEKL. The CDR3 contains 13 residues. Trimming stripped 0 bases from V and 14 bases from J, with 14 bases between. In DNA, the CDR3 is TGCGCCAGCAGCCAAGAAGGTGGGCCCCGTAAGTTCTTC. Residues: CASSQEGGPRKFF.

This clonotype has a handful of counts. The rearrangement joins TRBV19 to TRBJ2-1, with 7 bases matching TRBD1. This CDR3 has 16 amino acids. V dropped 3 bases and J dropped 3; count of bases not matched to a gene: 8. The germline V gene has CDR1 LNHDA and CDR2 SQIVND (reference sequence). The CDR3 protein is CASSIFSGTDYNEQFF. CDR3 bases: TGTGCCAGTAGTATTTTTTCCGGGACAGACTACAATGAGCAGTTCTTC.

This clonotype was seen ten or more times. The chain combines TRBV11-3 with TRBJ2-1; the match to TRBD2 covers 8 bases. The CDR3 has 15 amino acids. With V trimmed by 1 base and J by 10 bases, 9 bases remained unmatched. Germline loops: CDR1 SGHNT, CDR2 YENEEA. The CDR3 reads CASSLGGLAGTEQFF. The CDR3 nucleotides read TGTGCCAGCAGCTTAGGGGGTCTAGCGGGTACGGAGCAGTTCTTC.

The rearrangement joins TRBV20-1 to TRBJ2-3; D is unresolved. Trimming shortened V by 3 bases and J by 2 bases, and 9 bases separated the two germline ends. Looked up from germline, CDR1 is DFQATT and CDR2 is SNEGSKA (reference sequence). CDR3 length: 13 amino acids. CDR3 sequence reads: CSASGGTTDTQYF. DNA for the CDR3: TGCAGTGCTAGTGGCGGAACCACAGATACGCAGTATTTT.

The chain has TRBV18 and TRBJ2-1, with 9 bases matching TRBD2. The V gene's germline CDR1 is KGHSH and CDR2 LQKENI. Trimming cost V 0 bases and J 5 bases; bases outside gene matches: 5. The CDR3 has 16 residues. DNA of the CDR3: TGTGCCAGCTCACCACCGAGATTAGCGGGAGACAATGAGCAGTTCTTC. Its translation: CASSPPRLAGDNEQFF.

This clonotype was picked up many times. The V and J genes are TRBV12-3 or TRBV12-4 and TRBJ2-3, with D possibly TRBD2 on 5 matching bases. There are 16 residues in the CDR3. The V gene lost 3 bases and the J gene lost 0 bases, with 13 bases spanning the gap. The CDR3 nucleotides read TGTGCCAGCAGTTTGTACGGTACTAGTAGCACAGATACGCAGTATTTT. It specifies CASSLYGTSSTDTQYF.

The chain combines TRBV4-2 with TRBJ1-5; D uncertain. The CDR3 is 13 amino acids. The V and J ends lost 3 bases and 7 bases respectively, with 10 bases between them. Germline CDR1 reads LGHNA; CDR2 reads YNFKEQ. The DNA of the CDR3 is TGTGCCAGCAGCCAGAGGCTCGGACAGCCCCAGCATTTT. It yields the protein CASSQRLGQPQHF.

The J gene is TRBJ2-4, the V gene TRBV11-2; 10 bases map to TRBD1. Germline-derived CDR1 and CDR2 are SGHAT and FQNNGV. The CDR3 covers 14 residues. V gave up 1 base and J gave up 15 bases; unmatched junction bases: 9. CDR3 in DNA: TGTGCCAGCAGCTTAGGAGGGACAGGGGCTGTTTCGTACTTC. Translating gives CASSLGGTGAVSYF.

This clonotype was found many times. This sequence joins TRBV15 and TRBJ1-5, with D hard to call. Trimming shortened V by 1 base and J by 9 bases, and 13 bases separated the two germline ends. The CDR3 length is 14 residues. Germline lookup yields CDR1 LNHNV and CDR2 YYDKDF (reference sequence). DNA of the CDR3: TGTGCCACCAGCAGAGCTCAATCGGGGTCGCCCCAGCATTTT. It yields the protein CATSRAQSGSPQHF.

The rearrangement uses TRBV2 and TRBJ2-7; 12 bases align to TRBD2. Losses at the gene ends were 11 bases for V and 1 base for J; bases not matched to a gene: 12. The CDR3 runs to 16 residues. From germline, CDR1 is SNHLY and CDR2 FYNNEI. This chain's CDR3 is CAYGRGLAGISYEQYF. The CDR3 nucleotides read TGTGCCTACGGGCGGGGACTAGCGGGTATTTCCTACGAGCAGTACTTC.

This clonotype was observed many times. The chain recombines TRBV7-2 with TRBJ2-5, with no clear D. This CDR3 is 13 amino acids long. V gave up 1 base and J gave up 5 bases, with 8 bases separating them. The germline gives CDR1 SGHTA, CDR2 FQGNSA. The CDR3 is CASSLGVGETQYF. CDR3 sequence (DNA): TGTGCCAGCAGCTTAGGTGTCGGGGAGACCCAGTACTTC.

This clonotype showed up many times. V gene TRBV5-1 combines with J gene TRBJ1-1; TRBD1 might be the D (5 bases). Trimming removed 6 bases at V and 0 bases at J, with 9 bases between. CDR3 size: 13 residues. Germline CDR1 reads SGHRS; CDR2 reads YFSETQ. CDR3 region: CASTKGLNTEAFF. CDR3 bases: TGCGCCAGCACTAAGGGACTGAACACTGAAGCTTTCTTT.

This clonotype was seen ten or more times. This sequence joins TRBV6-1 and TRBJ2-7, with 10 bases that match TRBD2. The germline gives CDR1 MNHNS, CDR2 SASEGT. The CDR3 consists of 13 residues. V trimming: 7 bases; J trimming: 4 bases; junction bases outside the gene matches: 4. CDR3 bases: TGTGCCAGCAAAAGGACTAGCGGATACGAGCAGTACTTC. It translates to CASKRTSGYEQYF.